The entry that follows covers one T cell receptor (beta chain) sequence. Its antigen is currently unknown. Germline V gene sequence: CDR1 LGHNA, CDR2 YNFKEQ. V lost 0 bases and J 2 bases, leaving 22 bases between the germline ends. The CDR3 runs to 19 residues. These data are taken from a study of glioma-infiltrating T cells after dendritic cell vaccination. Overall study context: Patients received three intradermal dendritic cell vaccine injections at biweekly intervals. Study findings and constraints: Longer survival after dendritic cell vaccination followed higher pretreatment TIL content.

The sample's time point: after dendritic cell vaccination, including at tumor progression/relapse. Produced via immunoSEQ multiplex PCR; TCRdb's table is partial and in-frame only. The sample yields tens of thousands of clones, over 65% seen once. The chain employs TRBV4-2 and TRBJ2-5, with a possible D match to TRBD2 (6 bases). The TCR comes from a human donor with glioblastoma. Source: blood, taken after dendritic cell vaccination. The CDR3 loop reads CASSQDRGVTGEAQETQYF. CDR3 nucleotides: TGTGCCAGCAGCCAAGATCGAGGGGTAACGGGGGAGGCTCAAGAGACCCAGTACTTC.